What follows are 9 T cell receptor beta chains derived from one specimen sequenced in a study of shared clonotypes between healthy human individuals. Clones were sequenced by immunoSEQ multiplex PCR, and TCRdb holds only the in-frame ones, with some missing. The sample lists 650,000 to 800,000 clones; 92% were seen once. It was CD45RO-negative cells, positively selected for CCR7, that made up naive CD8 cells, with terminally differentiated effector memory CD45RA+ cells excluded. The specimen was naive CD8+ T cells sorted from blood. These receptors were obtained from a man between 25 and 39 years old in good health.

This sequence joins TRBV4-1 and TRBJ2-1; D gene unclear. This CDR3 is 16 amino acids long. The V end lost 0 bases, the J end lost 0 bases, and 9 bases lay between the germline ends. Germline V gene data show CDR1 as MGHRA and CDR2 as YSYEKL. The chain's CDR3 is CASSQDLRVSYNEQFF. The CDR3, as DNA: TGCGCCAGCAGCCAAGATCTCCGGGTCTCCTACAATGAGCAGTTCTTC.

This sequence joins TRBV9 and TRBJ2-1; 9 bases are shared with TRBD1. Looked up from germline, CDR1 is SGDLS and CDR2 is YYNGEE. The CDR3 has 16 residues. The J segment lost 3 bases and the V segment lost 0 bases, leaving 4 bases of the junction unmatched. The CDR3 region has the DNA TGTGCCAGCAGCGTAGGGGGGACAGGGATCTACAATGAGCAGTTCTTC. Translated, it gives CASSVGGTGIYNEQFF.

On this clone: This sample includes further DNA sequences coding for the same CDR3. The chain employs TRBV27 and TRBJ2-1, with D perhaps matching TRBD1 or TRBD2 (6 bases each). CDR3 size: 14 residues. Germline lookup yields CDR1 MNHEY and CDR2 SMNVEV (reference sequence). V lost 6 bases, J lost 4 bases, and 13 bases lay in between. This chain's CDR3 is CASSPLGGYNEQFF. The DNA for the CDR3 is TGTGCCAGCAGCCCTCTAGGGGGGTACAATGAGCAGTTCTTC.

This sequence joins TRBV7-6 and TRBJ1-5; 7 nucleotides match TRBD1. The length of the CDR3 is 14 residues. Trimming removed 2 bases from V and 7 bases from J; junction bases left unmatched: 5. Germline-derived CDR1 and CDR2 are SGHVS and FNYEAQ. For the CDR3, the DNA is TGTGCCAGCAGCTTAAGACAGGGCGACCAGCCCCAGCATTTT. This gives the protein CASSLRQGDQPQHF.

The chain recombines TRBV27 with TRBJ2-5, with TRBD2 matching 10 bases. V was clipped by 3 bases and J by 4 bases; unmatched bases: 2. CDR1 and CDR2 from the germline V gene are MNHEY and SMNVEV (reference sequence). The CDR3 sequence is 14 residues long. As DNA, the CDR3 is TGTGCCAGCAGTTTGGGACTAGCGTTAGAGACCCAGTACTTC. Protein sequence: CASSLGLALETQYF.

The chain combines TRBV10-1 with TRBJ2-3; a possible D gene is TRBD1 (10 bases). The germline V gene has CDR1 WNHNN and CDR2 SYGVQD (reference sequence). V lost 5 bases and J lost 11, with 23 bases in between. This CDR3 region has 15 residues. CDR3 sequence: CASSLDRGWTSEQYF. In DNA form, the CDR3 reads TGCGCCAGCAGTCTGGACAGGGGGTGGACTAGCGAGCAGTATTTT.

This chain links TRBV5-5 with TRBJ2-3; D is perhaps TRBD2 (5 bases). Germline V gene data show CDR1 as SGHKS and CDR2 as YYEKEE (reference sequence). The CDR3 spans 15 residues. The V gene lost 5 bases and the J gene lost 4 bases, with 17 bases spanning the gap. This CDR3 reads CASSPGLTRADTQYF. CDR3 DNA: TGTGCCAGCAGTCCCGGACTGACGAGGGCAGATACGCAGTATTTT.

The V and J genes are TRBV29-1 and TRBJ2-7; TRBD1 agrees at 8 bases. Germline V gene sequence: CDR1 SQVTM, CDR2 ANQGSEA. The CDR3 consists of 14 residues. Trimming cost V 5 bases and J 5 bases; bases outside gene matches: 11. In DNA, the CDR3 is TGCAGCGTTTGGAGGACAGGGAGGACCAACGAGCAGTACTTC. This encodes CSVWRTGRTNEQYF.

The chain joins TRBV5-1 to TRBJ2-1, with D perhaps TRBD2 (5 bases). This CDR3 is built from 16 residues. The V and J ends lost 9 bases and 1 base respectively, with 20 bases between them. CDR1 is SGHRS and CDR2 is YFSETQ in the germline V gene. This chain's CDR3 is CATRDILSESYNEQFF. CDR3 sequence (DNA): TGCGCCACCCGCGATATCCTTAGCGAATCCTACAATGAGCAGTTCTTC.